This is a list of T cell receptor beta chains from one sample in a study of blood T cell repertoires in COVID-19. Measured with immunoSEQ multiplex PCR; TCRdb has only the in-frame clones, and not every one. The table lists 350,000 or so clones, 92% of them singletons. Material: PBMCs or T cells enriched from blood (not recorded which). All receptors come from a woman in her twenties or thirties who had recovered from COVID-19. CDR3s include the opening cysteine and the closing phenylalanine or tryptophan. A D gene is named only where the DNA matches it firmly. Not every row has a clone size; where given, it reads once, few, many or a size class.

D gene: TRBD2
V gene: TRBV19
clone size: NA
J gene: TRBJ2-7
CDR3 length: 15
CDR3 protein: CASSRRLAGSYEQYF
CDR3 DNA: TGTGCCAGTAGTAGAAGACTAGCGGGATCCTACGAGCAGTACTTC

D gene: NA
V gene: TRBV9
clone size: NA
J gene: TRBJ2-1
CDR3 length: 14
CDR3 protein: CASSVSRADNEQFF
CDR3 DNA: TGTGCCAGCAGCGTATCCAGGGCCGACAATGAGCAGTTCTTC

D gene: NA
V gene: TRBV5-6
clone size: NA
J gene: TRBJ1-3
CDR3 length: 15
CDR3 protein: CASSLVAAERNTIYF
CDR3 DNA: TGTGCCAGCAGCTTGGTAGCGGCAGAAAGAAACACCATATATTTT

D gene: NA
V gene: TRBV16
clone size: NA
J gene: TRBJ1-2
CDR3 length: 13
CDR3 protein: CASSRGHLQGYTF
CDR3 DNA: TGTGCCAGCAGCCGAGGACACCTCCAAGGCTACACCTTC

D gene: NA
V gene: TRBV20-1
clone size: NA
J gene: TRBJ1-1
CDR3 length: 16
CDR3 protein: CSASNGEESRRTEAFF
CDR3 DNA: TGCAGTGCTAGTAACGGTGAGGAATCCCGCCGGACTGAAGCTTTCTTT

D gene: NA
V gene: TRBV4-1
clone size: NA
J gene: TRBJ2-1
CDR3 length: 14
CDR3 protein: CASSHLPGRNEQFF
CDR3 DNA: TGCGCCAGCAGCCACCTCCCCGGGAGAAATGAGCAGTTCTTC

D gene: TRBD1
V gene: TRBV27
clone size: NA
J gene: TRBJ1-2
CDR3 length: 14
CDR3 protein: CASSFRTGHGGYTF
CDR3 DNA: TGTGCCAGCAGTTTTCGGACAGGGCACGGTGGCTACACCTTC

D gene: TRBD2
V gene: TRBV11-2
clone size: NA
J gene: TRBJ2-7
CDR3 length: 15
CDR3 protein: CASSGGGLDSYEQYF
CDR3 DNA: TGTGCCAGCAGCGGCGGGGGGCTCGACTCCTACGAGCAGTACTTC

D gene: TRBD1
V gene: TRBV18
clone size: NA
J gene: TRBJ1-5
CDR3 length: 14
CDR3 protein: CASSPAGGNQPQHF
CDR3 DNA: TGTGCCAGCTCACCGGCAGGGGGAAATCAGCCCCAGCATTTT

D gene: NA
V gene: TRBV7-2
clone size: NA
J gene: TRBJ1-5
CDR3 length: 16
CDR3 protein: CASSLGQGGSNQPQHF
CDR3 DNA: TGTGCCAGCAGCTTAGGGCAGGGAGGGAGCAATCAGCCCCAGCATTTT

D gene: NA
V gene: TRBV27
clone size: once
J gene: TRBJ1-2
CDR3 length: 14
CDR3 protein: CASSLGGLSYGYTF
CDR3 DNA: TGTGCCAGCAGTTTAGGCGGACTGAGCTATGGCTACACCTTC

D gene: NA
V gene: TRBV5-5
clone size: NA
J gene: TRBJ2-7
CDR3 length: 16
CDR3 protein: CASSWRAGTDTYEQYF
CDR3 DNA: TGTGCCAGCAGCTGGAGAGCCGGGACTGATACCTACGAGCAGTACTTC

D gene: NA
V gene: TRBV25-1
clone size: once
J gene: TRBJ1-3
CDR3 length: 14
CDR3 protein: CASSQTGAGNTIYF
CDR3 DNA: TGTGCCAGCAGTCAGACAGGAGCTGGAAACACCATATATTTT

D gene: NA
V gene: TRBV19
clone size: once
J gene: TRBJ1-1
CDR3 length: 11
CDR3 protein: CASSRGTEAFF
CDR3 DNA: TGTGCCAGTAGCCGGGGGACGGAAGCTTTCTTT

D gene: NA
V gene: TRBV5-5
clone size: NA
J gene: TRBJ2-7
CDR3 length: 14
CDR3 protein: CASSSSGRPYEQYF
CDR3 DNA: TGTGCCAGCAGCAGTTCTGGGCGCCCCTACGAGCAGTACTTC

D gene: NA
V gene: TRBV30
clone size: NA
J gene: TRBJ1-1
CDR3 length: 13
CDR3 protein: CAWSARTGIEAFF
CDR3 DNA: TGCGCCTGGAGCGCTCGAACAGGGATTGAAGCTTTCTTT

D gene: TRBD1
V gene: TRBV7-8
clone size: once
J gene: TRBJ2-2
CDR3 length: 16
CDR3 protein: CASSLADRGSTGELFF
CDR3 DNA: TGTGCCAGCAGCTTAGCGGACAGGGGGAGTACCGGGGAGCTGTTTTTT

D gene: NA
V gene: TRBV10-3
clone size: NA
J gene: TRBJ2-5
CDR3 length: 13
CDR3 protein: CAISDSVQETQYF
CDR3 DNA: TGTGCCATCAGCGATAGCGTGCAAGAGACCCAGTACTTC

D gene: TRBD1
V gene: TRBV7-9
clone size: NA
J gene: TRBJ1-2
CDR3 length: 13
CDR3 protein: CASSVGGWYGYTF
CDR3 DNA: TGTGCCAGCAGCGTAGGGGGCTGGTATGGCTACACCTTC

D gene: TRBD2
V gene: TRBV10-3
clone size: NA
J gene: TRBJ2-2
CDR3 length: 19
CDR3 protein: CAISESLPGLAGVTGELFF
CDR3 DNA: TGTGCCATCAGTGAGTCGTTACCGGGACTAGCGGGAGTCACCGGGGAGCTGTTTTTT

D gene: TRBD1
V gene: TRBV27
clone size: NA
J gene: TRBJ2-7
CDR3 length: 15
CDR3 protein: CASSMGQGPSYEQYF
CDR3 DNA: TGTGCCAGCAGTATGGGACAGGGGCCCTCCTACGAGCAGTACTTC

D gene: NA
V gene: TRBV9
clone size: NA
J gene: TRBJ2-7
CDR3 length: 14
CDR3 protein: CASSPRLDTYEQYF
CDR3 DNA: TGTGCCAGCAGCCCACGACTGGATACCTACGAGCAGTACTTC

D gene: NA
V gene: TRBV13
clone size: NA
J gene: TRBJ2-2
CDR3 length: 13
CDR3 protein: CASSLPGAGELFF
CDR3 DNA: TGTGCCAGCAGCCTGCCGGGGGCCGGGGAGCTGTTTTTT

D gene: NA
V gene: TRBV4-1
clone size: once
J gene: TRBJ1-2
CDR3 length: 15
CDR3 protein: CASSQEMGRPYGYTF
CDR3 DNA: TGCGCCAGCAGCCAAGAAATGGGCAGGCCTTATGGCTACACCTTC

D gene: NA
V gene: TRBV27
clone size: NA
J gene: TRBJ2-5
CDR3 length: 18
CDR3 protein: CASSLSKGVTPTQETQYF
CDR3 DNA: TGTGCCAGCAGTTTATCGAAGGGGGTAACACCAACCCAAGAGACCCAGTACTTC

D gene: NA
V gene: TRBV19
clone size: NA
J gene: TRBJ1-3
CDR3 length: 14
CDR3 protein: CASSIGGTGNTIYF
CDR3 DNA: TGTGCCAGTAGTATCGGAGGGACTGGAAACACCATATATTTT

D gene: NA
V gene: TRBV11-1
clone size: NA
J gene: TRBJ2-7
CDR3 length: 14
CDR3 protein: CASSPRQGSYEQYF
CDR3 DNA: TGTGCCAGCAGCCCTCGGCAGGGCTCCTACGAGCAGTACTTC

D gene: TRBD2
V gene: TRBV11-3
clone size: NA
J gene: TRBJ2-1
CDR3 length: 13
CDR3 protein: CASSLNSGDEQFF
CDR3 DNA: TGTGCCAGCAGCTTGAACAGCGGGGATGAGCAGTTCTTC

D gene: NA
V gene: TRBV5-1
clone size: NA
J gene: TRBJ2-3
CDR3 length: 15
CDR3 protein: CASSLAGKPTDTQYF
CDR3 DNA: TGCGCCAGCAGCTTGGCGGGGAAACCCACAGATACGCAGTATTTT

D gene: TRBD1
V gene: TRBV7-9
clone size: NA
J gene: TRBJ1-2
CDR3 length: 15
CDR3 protein: CASSEYPGQGDRYTF
CDR3 DNA: TGTGCCAGCAGCGAATATCCGGGACAGGGTGATCGCTACACCTTC

D gene: TRBD1
V gene: TRBV7-2
clone size: NA
J gene: TRBJ1-1
CDR3 length: 15
CDR3 protein: CASSSVGTGRGLAFF
CDR3 DNA: TGTGCCAGCAGCTCAGTCGGGACAGGGAGGGGTTTGGCTTTCTTT

D gene: NA
V gene: TRBV4-2
clone size: NA
J gene: TRBJ1-2
CDR3 length: 15
CDR3 protein: CASSQDQGGNYGYTF
CDR3 DNA: TGTGCCAGCAGCCAAGATCAGGGAGGGAACTATGGCTACACCTTC

D gene: TRBD1
V gene: TRBV11-3
clone size: few
J gene: TRBJ1-1
CDR3 length: 15
CDR3 protein: CASSVTGQGNTEAFF
CDR3 DNA: TGTGCCAGCAGCGTCACGGGACAGGGGAACACTGAAGCTTTCTTT

D gene: TRBD2
V gene: TRBV19
clone size: NA
J gene: TRBJ2-3
CDR3 length: 16
CDR3 protein: CASSMRAGVGTDTQYF
CDR3 DNA: TGTGCCAGTAGTATGCGAGCGGGAGTGGGCACAGATACGCAGTATTTT

D gene: NA
V gene: TRBV28
clone size: once
J gene: TRBJ2-7
CDR3 length: 12
CDR3 protein: CASSMLGVEQYF
CDR3 DNA: TGTGCCAGCAGTATGTTGGGCGTCGAGCAGTACTTC

D gene: NA
V gene: TRBV18
clone size: NA
J gene: TRBJ1-2
CDR3 length: 17
CDR3 protein: CASSPPVRGGLNYGYTF
CDR3 DNA: TGTGCCAGCTCACCACCCGTACGTGGAGGACTAAACTATGGCTACACCTTC

D gene: TRBD1
V gene: TRBV27
clone size: NA
J gene: TRBJ2-7
CDR3 length: 12
CDR3 protein: CASSNTGVEQYF
CDR3 DNA: TGTGCCAGCAGTAATACAGGGGTCGAGCAGTACTTC

D gene: NA
V gene: TRBV5-1
clone size: once
J gene: TRBJ1-1
CDR3 length: 16
CDR3 protein: CASSRDPGQGNTEAFF
CDR3 DNA: TGCGCCAGCAGCAGGGATCCGGGACAAGGAAACACTGAAGCTTTCTTT

D gene: TRBD2
V gene: TRBV28
clone size: NA
J gene: TRBJ2-3
CDR3 length: 18
CDR3 protein: CASSSPGTSGDLTDTQYF
CDR3 DNA: TGTGCCAGCAGTTCACCCGGGACTAGCGGGGACCTCACAGATACGCAGTATTTT

D gene: TRBD2
V gene: TRBV5-4
clone size: NA
J gene: TRBJ2-3
CDR3 length: 15
CDR3 protein: CASSLYGGGTDTQYF
CDR3 DNA: TGTGCCAGCAGCTTGTATGGGGGAGGGACAGATACGCAGTATTTT

D gene: NA
V gene: TRBV29-1
clone size: NA
J gene: TRBJ2-3
CDR3 length: 17
CDR3 protein: CSVEDSGERTLTGTQYF
CDR3 DNA: TGCAGCGTTGAAGATTCGGGGGAGCGGACCCTTACGGGTACGCAGTATTTT

D gene: NA
V gene: TRBV4-2
clone size: NA
J gene: TRBJ1-2
CDR3 length: 17
CDR3 protein: CASSQGGTREENYGYTF
CDR3 DNA: TGTGCCAGCAGCCAGGGGGGGACCAGAGAAGAAAACTATGGCTACACCTTC

D gene: TRBD1
V gene: TRBV15
clone size: few
J gene: TRBJ2-7
CDR3 length: 15
CDR3 protein: CATSRTGGSSYEQYF
CDR3 DNA: TGTGCCACCAGCAGGACAGGGGGCTCCTCCTACGAGCAGTACTTC

D gene: NA
V gene: TRBV7-2
clone size: NA
J gene: TRBJ1-2
CDR3 length: 13
CDR3 protein: CASSLGGPYGYTF
CDR3 DNA: TGTGCCAGCAGCTTAGGGGGGCCCTATGGCTACACCTTC

D gene: TRBD2
V gene: TRBV5-4
clone size: NA
J gene: TRBJ2-1
CDR3 length: 17
CDR3 protein: CASSLELAGGRHSEQFF
CDR3 DNA: TGTGCCAGCAGCTTGGAACTAGCGGGGGGGCGTCATAGTGAGCAGTTCTTC

D gene: NA
V gene: TRBV29-1
clone size: NA
J gene: TRBJ2-5
CDR3 length: 14
CDR3 protein: CSGGSEAGGETQYF
CDR3 DNA: TGCAGCGGAGGTTCAGAAGCGGGTGGCGAGACCCAGTACTTC

D gene: TRBD1
V gene: TRBV3-1/TRBV3-2
clone size: NA
J gene: TRBJ1-1
CDR3 length: 15
CDR3 protein: CASSQSGTANTEAFF
CDR3 DNA: TGTGCCAGCAGCCAATCCGGGACAGCAAACACTGAAGCTTTCTTT

D gene: TRBD2
V gene: TRBV6-5
clone size: NA
J gene: TRBJ2-1
CDR3 length: 15
CDR3 protein: CASSYSFSSGRVPFF
CDR3 DNA: TGTGCCAGCAGTTATAGTTTTTCTAGCGGGAGAGTACCGTTCTTC

D gene: TRBD1
V gene: TRBV19
clone size: once
J gene: TRBJ2-1
CDR3 length: 16
CDR3 protein: CASSIGQGMAYNEQFF
CDR3 DNA: TGTGCCAGTAGTATAGGACAGGGGATGGCCTACAATGAGCAGTTCTTC

D gene: NA
V gene: TRBV14
clone size: NA
J gene: TRBJ2-2
CDR3 length: 18
CDR3 protein: CASSQGITGSLDTGELFF
CDR3 DNA: TGTGCCAGCAGCCAAGGGATCACAGGTTCCTTGGACACCGGGGAGCTGTTTTTT

D gene: NA
V gene: TRBV3-1/TRBV3-2
clone size: NA
J gene: TRBJ1-1
CDR3 length: 17
CDR3 protein: CASSQDPGGLMNTEAFF
CDR3 DNA: TGTGCCAGCAGCCAAGATCCCGGCGGACTCATGAACACTGAAGCTTTCTTT

D gene: TRBD1
V gene: TRBV9
clone size: NA
J gene: TRBJ1-2
CDR3 length: 15
CDR3 protein: CASSVVPGQGYGYTF
CDR3 DNA: TGTGCCAGCAGCGTAGTTCCGGGACAGGGCTATGGCTACACCTTC

D gene: TRBD1
V gene: TRBV7-3
clone size: NA
J gene: TRBJ1-2
CDR3 length: 14
CDR3 protein: CASSLDRESPGYTF
CDR3 DNA: TGTGCCAGCAGCCTTGACAGGGAGAGCCCGGGCTACACCTTC